The following is a T cell receptor beta chain sequence with its context. No antigen is known for it. These data come from a study of cytomegalovirus exposure and HLA in healthy donors. Study-level points and caveats: Associated with cytomegalovirus, according to the listing, were 150 to 200 TCR beta chains.

The PCR had 60 Vbeta and 13 Jbeta primers. Clones were sequenced by immunoSEQ multiplex PCR, and TCRdb holds only the in-frame ones, with some missing. The sample carries roughly 62,000 clones, about four fifths recorded once. The CDR3 is made up of 14 amino acids. In germline, CDR1 is KGHSH, CDR2 LQKENI. V was clipped by 3 bases and J by 5 bases, with 13 bases between them. This clonotype originated in a woman aged 30 to 39 in good health and CMV-seronegative. V gene TRBV18 combines with J gene TRBJ2-5; TRBD2 might be the D (6 bases). The material sequenced was PBMCs. The CDR3 coding sequence is TGTGCCAGCTCACCGGTTGTTGCGGGGGAGACCCAGTACTTC. It yields the protein CASSPVVAGETQYF. Full variable domain (outside the CDR3, taken from reference TRBV18 and TRBJ2-5): NAGVMQNPRHLVRRRGQEARLRCSPMKGHSHVYWYRQLPEEGLKFMVYLQKENIIDESGMPKERFSAEFPKEGPSILRIQQVVRGDSAAYFCASSPVVAGETQYFGPGTRLLVL.